What follows is one TCR beta chain and its context. The record originates from a study of blood T cell repertoires in COVID-19. Study-level background: Spain, Italy and the United States supplied samples that represented acute and convalescent COVID-19. The cDNA or gDNA used as material had been derived from T cells, B-cell-depleted T cells, or PBMCs.

Original processing methods: Estimates of nucleated cell counts were drawn from the amplification of reference gene primers. Profiled with immunoSEQ multiplex PCR; TCRdb holds only in-frame clones, not every one. The DNA gave D and trimming, while V, J and clone size come from that table. Of some 110,000 clones listed, about 83% are singletons. Specimen: peripheral blood. The receptor was derived from a man between 65 and 85 years old with acute or convalescent COVID-19.

CDR3 region: CASSTATGGWTDTQYF. The CDR3 nucleotides read TGTGCCAGCAGCACAGCTACGGGGGGGTGGACAGATACGCAGTATTTT. The chain carries TRBV7-9 and TRBJ2-3, with 8 bases identical to TRBD2. The CDR3 sequence is 16 residues long. Germline V gene data show CDR1 as SEHNR and CDR2 as FQNEAQ (reference sequence). Germline trimming cut 5 bases from V and 3 bases from J; bases unmatched to any gene: 10.